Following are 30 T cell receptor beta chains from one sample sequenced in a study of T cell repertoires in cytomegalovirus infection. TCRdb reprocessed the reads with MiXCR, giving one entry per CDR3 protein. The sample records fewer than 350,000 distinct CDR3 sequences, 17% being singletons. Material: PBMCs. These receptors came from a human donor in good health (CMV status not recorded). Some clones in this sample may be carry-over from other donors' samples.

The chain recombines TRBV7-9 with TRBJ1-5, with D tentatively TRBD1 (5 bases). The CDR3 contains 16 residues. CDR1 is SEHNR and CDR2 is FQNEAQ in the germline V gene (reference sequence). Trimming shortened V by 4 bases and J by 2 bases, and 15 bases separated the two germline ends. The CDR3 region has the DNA TGTGCCAGCAGCTCCTCGGGGGTGACGGGCAATCAGCCCCAGCATTTT. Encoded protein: CASSSSGVTGNQPQHF.

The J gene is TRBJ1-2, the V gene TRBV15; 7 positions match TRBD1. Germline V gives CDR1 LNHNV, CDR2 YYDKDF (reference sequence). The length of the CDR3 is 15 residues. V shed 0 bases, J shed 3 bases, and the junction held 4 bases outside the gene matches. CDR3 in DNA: TGTGCCACCAGCAGAGAGGGAGGGGGCTACTATGGCTACACCTTC. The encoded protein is CATSREGGGYYGYTF.

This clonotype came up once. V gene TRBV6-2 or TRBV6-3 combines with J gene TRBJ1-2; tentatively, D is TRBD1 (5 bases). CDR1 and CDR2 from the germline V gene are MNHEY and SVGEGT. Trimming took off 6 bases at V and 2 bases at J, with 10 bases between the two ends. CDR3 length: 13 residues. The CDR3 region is CASSERGNYGYTF. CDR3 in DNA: TGTGCCAGCAGCGAACGGGGGAACTATGGCTACACCTTC.

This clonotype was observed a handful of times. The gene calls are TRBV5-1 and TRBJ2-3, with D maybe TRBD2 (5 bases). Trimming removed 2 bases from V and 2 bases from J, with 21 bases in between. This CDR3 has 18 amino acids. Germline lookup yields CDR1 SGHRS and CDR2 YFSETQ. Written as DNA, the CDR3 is TGCGCCAGCAGCTTAAGCGGAACCTACCTTTTAAACACAGATACGCAGTATTTT. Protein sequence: CASSLSGTYLLNTDTQYF.

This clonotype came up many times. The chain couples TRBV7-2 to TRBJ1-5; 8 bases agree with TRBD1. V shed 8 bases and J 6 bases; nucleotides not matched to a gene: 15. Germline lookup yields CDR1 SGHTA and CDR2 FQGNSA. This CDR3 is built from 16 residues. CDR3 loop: CASGKDTGGLGQPQHF. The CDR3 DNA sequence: TGTGCCAGCGGCAAGGACACAGGGGGGCTCGGTCAGCCCCAGCATTTT.

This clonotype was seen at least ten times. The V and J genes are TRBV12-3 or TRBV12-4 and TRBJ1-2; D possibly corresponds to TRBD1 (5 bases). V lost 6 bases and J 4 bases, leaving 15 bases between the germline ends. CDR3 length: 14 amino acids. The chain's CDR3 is CASRSTTDSYGYTF. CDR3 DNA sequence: TGTGCCAGCAGGTCCACGACAGACAGCTATGGCTACACCTTC.

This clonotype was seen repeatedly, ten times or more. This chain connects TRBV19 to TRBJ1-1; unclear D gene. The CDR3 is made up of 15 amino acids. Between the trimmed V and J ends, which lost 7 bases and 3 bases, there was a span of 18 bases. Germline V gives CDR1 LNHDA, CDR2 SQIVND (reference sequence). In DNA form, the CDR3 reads TGTGCCAGTAATTCTTCTCCCGATCGGGACACTGAAGCTTTCTTT. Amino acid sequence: CASNSSPDRDTEAFF.

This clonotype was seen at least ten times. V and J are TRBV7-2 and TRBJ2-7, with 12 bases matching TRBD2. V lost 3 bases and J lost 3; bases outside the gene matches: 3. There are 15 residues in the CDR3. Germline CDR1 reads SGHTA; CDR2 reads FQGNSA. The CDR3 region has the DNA TGTGCCAGCAGCTTCGAACTAGCGGGGGGCTACGAGCAGTACTTC. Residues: CASSFELAGGYEQYF.

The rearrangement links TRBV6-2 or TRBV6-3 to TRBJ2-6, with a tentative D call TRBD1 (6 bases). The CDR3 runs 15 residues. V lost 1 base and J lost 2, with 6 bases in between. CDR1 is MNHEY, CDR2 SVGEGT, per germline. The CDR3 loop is CASSYYRAGANVLTF. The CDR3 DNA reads TGTGCCAGCAGTTACTACAGGGCTGGGGCCAACGTCCTGACTTTC.

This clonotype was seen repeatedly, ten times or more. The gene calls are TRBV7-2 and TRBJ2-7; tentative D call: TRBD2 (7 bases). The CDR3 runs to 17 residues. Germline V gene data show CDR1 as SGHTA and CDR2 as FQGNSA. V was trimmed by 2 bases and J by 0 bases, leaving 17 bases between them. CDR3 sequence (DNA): TGTGCCAGCAGCTTAATAGGGAGGGGGACCGACTCCTACGAGCAGTACTTC. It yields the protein CASSLIGRGTDSYEQYF. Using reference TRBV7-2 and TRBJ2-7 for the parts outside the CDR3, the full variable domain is GAGVSQSPSNKVTEKGKDVELRCDPISGHTALYWYRQSLGQGLEFLIYFQGNSAPDKSGLPSDRFSAERTGGSVSTLTIQRTQQEDSAVYLCASSLIGRGTDSYEQYFGPGTRLTVT.

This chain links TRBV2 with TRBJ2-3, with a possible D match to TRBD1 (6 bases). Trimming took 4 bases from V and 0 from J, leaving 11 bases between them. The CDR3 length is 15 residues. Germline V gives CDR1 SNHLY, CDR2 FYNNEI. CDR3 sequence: CASSGGTGSTDTQYF. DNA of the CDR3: TGTGCCAGCAGTGGAGGTACAGGGAGCACAGATACGCAGTATTTT.

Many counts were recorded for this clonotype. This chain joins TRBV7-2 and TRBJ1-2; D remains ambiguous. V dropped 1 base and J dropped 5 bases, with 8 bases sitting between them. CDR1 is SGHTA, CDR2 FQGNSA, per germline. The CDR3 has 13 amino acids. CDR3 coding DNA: TGTGCCAGCAGCTTAGGTGACGGATATGGCTACACCTTC. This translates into CASSLGDGYGYTF.

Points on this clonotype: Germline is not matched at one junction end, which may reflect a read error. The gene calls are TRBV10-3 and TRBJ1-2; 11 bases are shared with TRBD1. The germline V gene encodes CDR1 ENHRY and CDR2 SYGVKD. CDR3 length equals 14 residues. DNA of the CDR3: TGTGCCATCAGGGGACAGGGGGAAAACTATGTCTACACCTTC. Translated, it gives CAIRGQGENYVYTF.

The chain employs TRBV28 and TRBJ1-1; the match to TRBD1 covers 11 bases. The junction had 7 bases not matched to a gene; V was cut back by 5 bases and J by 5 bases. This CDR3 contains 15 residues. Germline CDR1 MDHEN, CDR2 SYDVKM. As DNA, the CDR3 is TGTGCCAGCAGTCCTTGGGGACAGGGGGTGACTGAAGCTTTCTTT. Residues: CASSPWGQGVTEAFF. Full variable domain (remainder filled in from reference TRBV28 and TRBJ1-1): DVKVTQSSRYLVKRTGEKVFLECVQDMDHENMFWYRQDPGLGLRLIYFSYDVKMKEKGDIPEGYSVSREKKERFSLILESASTNQTSMYLCASSPWGQGVTEAFFGQGTRLTVV.

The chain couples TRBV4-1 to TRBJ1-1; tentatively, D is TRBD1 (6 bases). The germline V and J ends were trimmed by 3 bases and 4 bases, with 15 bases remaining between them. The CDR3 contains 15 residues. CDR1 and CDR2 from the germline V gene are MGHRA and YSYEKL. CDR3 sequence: CASSHTTGPGTEAFF. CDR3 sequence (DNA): TGCGCCAGCAGCCATACTACAGGGCCGGGCACTGAAGCTTTCTTT.

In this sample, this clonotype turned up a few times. The CDR3 DNA is TGTGCCAGTAGTATCCTGGGCCCGGGAGATGGCTACACCTTC. It encodes CASSILGPGDGYTF. V is TRBV19 and J is TRBJ1-2; D remains ambiguous. This CDR3 contains 14 residues. Germline V gives CDR1 LNHDA, CDR2 SQIVND (reference sequence). The V end lost 3 bases, the J end lost 6 bases, and 14 bases lay between the germline ends.

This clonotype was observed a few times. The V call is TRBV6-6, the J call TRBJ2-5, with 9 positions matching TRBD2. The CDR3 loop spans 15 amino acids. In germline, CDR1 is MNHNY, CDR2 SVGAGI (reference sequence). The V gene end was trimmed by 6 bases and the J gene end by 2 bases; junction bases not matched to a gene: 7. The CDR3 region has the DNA TGTGCCAGCAGGGGGGAGACTAGCGGTCAAGAGACCCAGTACTTC. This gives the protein CASRGETSGQETQYF.

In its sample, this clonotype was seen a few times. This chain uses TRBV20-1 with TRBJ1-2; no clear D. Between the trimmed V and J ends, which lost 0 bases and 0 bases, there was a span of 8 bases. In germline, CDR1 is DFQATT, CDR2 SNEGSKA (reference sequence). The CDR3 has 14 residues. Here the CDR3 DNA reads TGCAGTGCTAGAGATGGTGGGGCTAACTATGGCTACACCTTC. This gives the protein CSARDGGANYGYTF.

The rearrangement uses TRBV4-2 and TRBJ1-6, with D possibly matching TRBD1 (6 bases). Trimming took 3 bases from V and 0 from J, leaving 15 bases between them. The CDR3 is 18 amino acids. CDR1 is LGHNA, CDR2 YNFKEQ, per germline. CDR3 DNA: TGTGCCAGCAGCCAGCAGGGGACGGGATACTCCTATAATTCACCCCTCCACTTT. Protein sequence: CASSQQGTGYSYNSPLHF.

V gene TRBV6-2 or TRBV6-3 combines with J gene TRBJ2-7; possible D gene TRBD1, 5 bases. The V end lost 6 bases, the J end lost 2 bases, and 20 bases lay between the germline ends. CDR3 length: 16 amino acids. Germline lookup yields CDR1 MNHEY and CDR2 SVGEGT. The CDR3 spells CASRMRTPKGTYEQYF. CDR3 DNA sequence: TGTGCCAGCAGAATGCGAACACCAAAGGGGACCTACGAGCAGTACTTC.

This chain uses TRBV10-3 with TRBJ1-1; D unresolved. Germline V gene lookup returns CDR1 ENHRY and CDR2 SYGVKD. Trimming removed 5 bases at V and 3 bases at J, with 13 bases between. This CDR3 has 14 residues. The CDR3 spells CAISREGADTEAFF. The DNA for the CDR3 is TGTGCCATCAGTCGTGAAGGCGCGGACACTGAAGCTTTCTTT.

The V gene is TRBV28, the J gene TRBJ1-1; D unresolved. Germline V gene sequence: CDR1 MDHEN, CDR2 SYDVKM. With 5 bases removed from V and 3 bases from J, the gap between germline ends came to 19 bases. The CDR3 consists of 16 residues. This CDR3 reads CASSPSLGRDDTEAFF. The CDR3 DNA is TGTGCCAGCAGTCCCTCCCTGGGTAGGGATGACACTGAAGCTTTCTTT.

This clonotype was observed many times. CDR3 in amino acids: CAISAVTSSGNTIYF. CDR3 DNA: TGTGCCATCAGTGCCGTTACTAGCTCTGGAAACACCATATATTTT. V usage is TRBV10-3 and J usage is TRBJ1-3, with D hard to call. The length of the CDR3 is 15 residues. Per germline, CDR1 ENHRY and CDR2 SYGVKD. V lost 4 bases and J 0 bases, leaving 10 bases between the germline ends.

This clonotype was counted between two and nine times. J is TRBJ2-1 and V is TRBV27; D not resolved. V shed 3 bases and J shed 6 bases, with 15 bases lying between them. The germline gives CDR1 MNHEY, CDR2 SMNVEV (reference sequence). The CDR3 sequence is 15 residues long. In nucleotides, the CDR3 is TGTGCCAGCAGTTTTCAGGACCGCTTGCCCAATGAGCAGTTCTTC. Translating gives CASSFQDRLPNEQFF.

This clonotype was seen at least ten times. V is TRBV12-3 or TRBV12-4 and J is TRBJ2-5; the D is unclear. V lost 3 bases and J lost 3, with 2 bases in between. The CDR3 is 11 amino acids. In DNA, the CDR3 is TGTGCCAGCAGTTTCGAAGAGACCCAGTACTTC. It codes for CASSFEETQYF.

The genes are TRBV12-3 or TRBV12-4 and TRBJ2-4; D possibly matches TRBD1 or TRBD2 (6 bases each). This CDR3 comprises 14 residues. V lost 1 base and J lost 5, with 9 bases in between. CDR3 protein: CASSLVGGQNIQYF. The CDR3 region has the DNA TGTGCCAGCAGTTTAGTCGGGGGCCAAAACATTCAGTACTTC.

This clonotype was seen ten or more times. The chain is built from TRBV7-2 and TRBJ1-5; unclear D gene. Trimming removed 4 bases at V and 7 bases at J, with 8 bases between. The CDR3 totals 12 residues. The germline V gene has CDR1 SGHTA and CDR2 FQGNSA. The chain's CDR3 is CASSSDGQPQHF. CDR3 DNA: TGTGCCAGCAGCTCCGACGGGCAGCCCCAGCATTTT.

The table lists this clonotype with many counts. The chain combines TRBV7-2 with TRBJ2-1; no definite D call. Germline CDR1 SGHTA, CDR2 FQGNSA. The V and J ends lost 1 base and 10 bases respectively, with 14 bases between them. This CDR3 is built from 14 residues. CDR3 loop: CASSLDGLGREQFF. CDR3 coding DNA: TGTGCCAGCAGCTTAGATGGTTTGGGAAGGGAGCAGTTCTTC.

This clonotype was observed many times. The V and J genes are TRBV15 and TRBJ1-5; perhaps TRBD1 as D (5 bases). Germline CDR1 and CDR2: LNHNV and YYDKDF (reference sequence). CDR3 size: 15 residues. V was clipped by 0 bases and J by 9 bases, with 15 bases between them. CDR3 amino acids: CATSRDRGGYWPQHF. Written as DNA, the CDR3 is TGTGCCACCAGCAGAGATCGTGGGGGATATTGGCCCCAGCATTTT. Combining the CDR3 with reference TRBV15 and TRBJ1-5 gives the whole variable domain DAMVIQNPRYQVTQFGKPVTLSCSQTLNHNVMYWYQQKSSQAPKLLFHYYDKDFNNEADTPDNFQSRRPNTSFCFLDIRSPGLGDTAMYLCATSRDRGGYWPQHFGDGTRLSIL.

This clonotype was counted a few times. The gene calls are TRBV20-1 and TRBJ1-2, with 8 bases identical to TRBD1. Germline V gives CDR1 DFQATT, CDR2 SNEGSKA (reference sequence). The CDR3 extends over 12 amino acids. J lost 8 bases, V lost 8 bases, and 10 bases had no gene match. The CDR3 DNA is TGCAGTACCGCCCAGGGGGCGGGAGGCTACACCTTC. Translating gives CSTAQGAGGYTF.